These 4 T cell receptor beta chains came from one sample sequenced in a study of blood T cells in healthy people across ages. A second PCR, run for about 7 to 11 cycles, used a sample-barcoded 5' primer plus a J-beta primer mix. Each CDR3 protein is one row after TCRdb ran MiXCR on the 5' RACE reads. The sample lists some 860,000 distinct CDR3 sequences; roughly 56% were seen once. Sequencing was performed on blood. These receptors all stem from a man aged 40-49 years in good health.

CDR3 sequence (DNA): TGTGCCAGCCAATCCCCCAAGCGGATAGGCTACACCTTC. It codes for CASQSPKRIGYTF. The chain carries TRBV6-2 or TRBV6-3 and TRBJ1-2, with D unclear. Germline V gene sequence: CDR1 MNHEY, CDR2 SVGEGT. The CDR3 is 13 amino acids. V lost 8 bases, J lost 8 bases, and 18 bases lay in between.

This chain joins TRBV20-1 and TRBJ2-7, with 8 nucleotides matching TRBD1. CDR3 length equals 15 residues. Germline V gene data show CDR1 as DFQATT and CDR2 as SNEGSKA (reference sequence). After removal of 0 bases from V and 2 bases from J, the junction contained 6 bases not matched to a gene. For the CDR3, the DNA is TGCAGTGCTAGAGATCGGAAGGGACAGGCCTACGAGCAGTACTTC. It encodes CSARDRKGQAYEQYF.

This clonotype was detected a few times. The chain is built from TRBV6-2 or TRBV6-3 and TRBJ2-5; D perhaps matches TRBD2 (5 bases). The CDR3 covers 11 residues. V was trimmed by 5 bases and J by 11 bases, leaving 12 bases between them. Germline V gene lookup returns CDR1 MNHEY and CDR2 SVGEGT. CDR3 sequence reads: CASSPLWEQYF. The CDR3 coding sequence is TGTGCCAGCAGTCCTTTGTGGGAGCAGTACTTC.

J is TRBJ2-1 and V is TRBV20-1; 8 bases align to TRBD1. The J call may be faulty, since TRBJ2-7 better matches the DNA end. Germline V gene sequence: CDR1 DFQATT, CDR2 SNEGSKA (reference sequence). This CDR3 contains 14 residues. In DNA, the CDR3 is TGCAGTGCTAGAGCACAGGGGGTAGACAATGAGCAGTACTTC. Its protein is CSARAQGVDNEQYF.